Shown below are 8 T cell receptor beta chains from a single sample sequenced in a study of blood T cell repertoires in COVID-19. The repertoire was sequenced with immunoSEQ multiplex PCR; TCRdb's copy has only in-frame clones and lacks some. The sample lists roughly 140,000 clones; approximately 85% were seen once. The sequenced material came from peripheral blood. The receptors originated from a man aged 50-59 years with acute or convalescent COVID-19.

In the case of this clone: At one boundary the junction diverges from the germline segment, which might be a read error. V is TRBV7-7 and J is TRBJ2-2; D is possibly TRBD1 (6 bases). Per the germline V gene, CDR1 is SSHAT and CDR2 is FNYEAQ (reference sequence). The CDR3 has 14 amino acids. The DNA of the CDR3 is TGTGCTAGCAGCCCGACAGGTTCCACCGGGGAGCTGTTTTTT. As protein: CASSPTGSTGELFF.

The CDR3 sequence: CASSSGRDISPLHF. Here the CDR3 DNA reads TGCGCCAGCAGCTCAGGTCGGGACATATCACCCCTCCACTTT. The J gene is TRBJ1-6, the V gene TRBV5-1; D is perhaps TRBD1 (6 bases). In germline, CDR1 is SGHRS, CDR2 YFSETQ. The CDR3 consists of 14 residues. V lost 3 bases, J lost 10 bases, and 14 bases lay in between.

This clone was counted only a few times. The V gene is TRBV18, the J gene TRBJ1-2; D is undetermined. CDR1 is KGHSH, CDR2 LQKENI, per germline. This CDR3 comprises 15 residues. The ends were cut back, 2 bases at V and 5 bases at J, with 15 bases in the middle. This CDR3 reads CASSPIRQASYGYTF. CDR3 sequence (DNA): TGTGCCAGCTCACCAATTCGGCAGGCAAGTTATGGCTACACCTTC.

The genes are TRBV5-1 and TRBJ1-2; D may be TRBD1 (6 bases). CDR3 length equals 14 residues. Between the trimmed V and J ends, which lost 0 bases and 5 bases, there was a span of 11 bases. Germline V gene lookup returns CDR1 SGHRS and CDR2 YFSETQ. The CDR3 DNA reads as TGCGCCAGCAGCTTGGATCTTCAGGGGTATGGCTACACCTTC. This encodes CASSLDLQGYGYTF.

The CDR3 DNA is TGTGCCAGCAGCTTAGGTCCAGGGCCCGCCTACGAGCAGTACTTC. It specifies CASSLGPGPAYEQYF. The genes are TRBV7-2 and TRBJ2-7; D is perhaps TRBD1 (5 bases). Trimming left V 1 base short and J 2 bases short, with 12 bases between. Per the germline V gene, CDR1 is SGHTA and CDR2 is FQGNSA. The CDR3 covers 15 residues.

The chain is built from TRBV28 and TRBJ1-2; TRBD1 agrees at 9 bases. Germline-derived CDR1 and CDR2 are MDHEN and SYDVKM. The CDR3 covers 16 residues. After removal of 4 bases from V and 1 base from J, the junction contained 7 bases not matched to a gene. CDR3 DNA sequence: TGTGCCAGCAGTTCCGCGGACAGGGGCCGTAACTATGGCTACACCTTC. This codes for CASSSADRGRNYGYTF.

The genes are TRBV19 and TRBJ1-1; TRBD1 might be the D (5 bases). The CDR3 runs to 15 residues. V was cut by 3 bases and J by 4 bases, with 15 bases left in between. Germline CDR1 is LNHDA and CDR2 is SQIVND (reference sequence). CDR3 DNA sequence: TGTGCCAGTAGTATCGTGCCGGGGCGGGGCACTGAAGCTTTCTTT. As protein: CASSIVPGRGTEAFF.

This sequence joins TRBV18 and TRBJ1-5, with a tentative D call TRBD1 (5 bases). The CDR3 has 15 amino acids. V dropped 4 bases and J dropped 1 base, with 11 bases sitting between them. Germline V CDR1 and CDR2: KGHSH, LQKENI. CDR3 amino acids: CASSLSGGSNQPQHF. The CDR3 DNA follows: TGTGCCAGCTCACTCAGCGGGGGAAGCAATCAGCCCCAGCATTTT. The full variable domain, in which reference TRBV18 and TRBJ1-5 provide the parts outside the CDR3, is NAGVMQNPRHLVRRRGQEARLRCSPMKGHSHVYWYRQLPEEGLKFMVYLQKENIIDESGMPKERFSAEFPKEGPSILRIQQVVRGDSAAYFCASSLSGGSNQPQHFGDGTRLSIL.